Presented here are 20 T cell receptor beta chains from one specimen sequenced in a study of Graves' ophthalmopathy and Graves' hyperthyroidism. TCR beta CDR3 amplification used RNA transcripts. RT-PCR was first run with HTBI primers, then multiplex PCR in a second round. TCRdb reanalysed the multiplex PCR reads using MiXCR and keeps one entry per CDR3 protein. In the table there are under 800,000 distinct CDR3 sequences, about 20% of which are singletons. Sequenced material: peripheral blood. The receptors originated from a young woman with stable Graves' hyperthyroidism. Some clones in this sample may be carry-over from other donors' samples.

In its sample, this clonotype was seen many times. The genes are TRBV29-1 and TRBJ2-5, with 9 bases matching TRBD2. CDR1 and CDR2 from the germline V gene are SQVTM and ANQGSEA. This CDR3 comprises 15 residues. The V segment lost 5 bases and the J segment 2 bases; nucleotides outside the gene matches: 9. The CDR3 nucleotides read TGCAGCGTTCGCCGGCTAGCGGGGATACAAGAGACCCAGTACTTC. Amino acid sequence: CSVRRLAGIQETQYF.

The table lists this clonotype with many counts. V is TRBV10-3 and J is TRBJ2-7; 9 bases are a match to TRBD1. Germline values: CDR1 ENHRY, CDR2 SYGVKD. The CDR3 covers 14 residues. V trimming: 4 bases; J trimming: 1 base; junction bases outside the gene matches: 2. DNA for the CDR3: TGTGCCATCAGTGCCGGGACAGGGTCCTACGAGCAGTACTTC. Translating it yields CAISAGTGSYEQYF.

This chain joins TRBV29-1 and TRBJ2-3; D not resolved. Deletions cut 7 bases from V and 1 base from J, with 12 bases between. The CDR3 is made up of 13 amino acids. In germline, CDR1 is SQVTM, CDR2 ANQGSEA. The CDR3 loop is CSASRSGTDTQYF. CDR3 DNA sequence: TGCAGCGCCTCGAGGTCCGGCACAGATACGCAGTATTTT.

Many counts were recorded for this clonotype. This chain connects TRBV11-2 to TRBJ2-5, with D tentatively TRBD1 or TRBD2 (5 bases each). V dropped 7 bases and J dropped 0 bases, with 9 bases sitting between them. CDR1 is SGHAT, CDR2 FQNNGV, per germline. CDR3 length equals 13 residues. This CDR3 reads CASTGADQETQYF. The CDR3, as DNA: TGTGCCAGCACCGGGGCAGACCAAGAGACCCAGTACTTC.

The chain recombines TRBV6-1 with TRBJ1-2, with D possibly being TRBD1 (5 bases). The CDR3 is made up of 14 amino acids. Germline V gene sequence: CDR1 MNHNS, CDR2 SASEGT. V lost 4 bases to trimming and J lost 4 bases, with 13 bases between them. The CDR3 here is CASSVDSVIYGYTF. The CDR3 DNA sequence: TGTGCCAGCAGTGTTGACAGCGTTATCTATGGCTACACCTTC.

The chain links TRBV27 to TRBJ2-2; the match to TRBD1 covers 8 bases. V lost 4 bases and J lost 5; bases outside the gene matches: 3. The CDR3 consists of 14 residues. Germline-derived CDR1 and CDR2 are MNHEY and SMNVEV (reference sequence). The CDR3 nucleotides are TGTGCCAGCAGTTCAGGGGGCCATACCGGGGAGCTGTTTTTT. It translates to CASSSGGHTGELFF.

This clonotype has ten or more counts. V gene TRBV6-2 or TRBV6-3 combines with J gene TRBJ1-2; D gene unclear. The ends were cut back, 5 bases at V and 4 bases at J, with 14 bases in the middle. This CDR3 has 14 amino acids. Germline CDR1 MNHEY, CDR2 SVGEGT. CDR3 protein: CASSPASAPYGYTF. CDR3 nucleotides: TGTGCCAGCAGTCCGGCCTCAGCTCCCTATGGCTACACCTTC.

In this sample, this clonotype turned up a few times. The rearrangement uses TRBV11-2 and TRBJ2-5; perhaps TRBD2 as D (6 bases). Germline assignment: CDR1 SGHAT and CDR2 FQNNGV. V dropped 1 base and J dropped 12 bases, with 12 bases sitting between them. The CDR3 length is 12 residues. CDR3 region: CASSLVWGVEYF. The CDR3 DNA reads as TGTGCCAGCAGCTTAGTATGGGGGGTTGAGTACTTC.

This clonotype was observed at least ten times. The chain couples TRBV7-2 to TRBJ1-1; D may be TRBD1 (6 bases). The germline gives CDR1 SGHTA, CDR2 FQGNSA. This CDR3 has 14 residues. The germline V and J ends were trimmed by 3 bases and 1 base, with 9 bases remaining between them. The CDR3 coding sequence is TGTGCCAGCAGCTTGATGGGACAGAACACTGAAGCTTTCTTT. It translates to CASSLMGQNTEAFF.

This clonotype has a count of ten or more. This chain links TRBV7-9 with TRBJ2-5; the D gene is possibly TRBD2 (5 bases). Germline V gene lookup returns CDR1 SEHNR and CDR2 FQNEAQ (reference sequence). This CDR3 has 13 residues. V was trimmed by 8 bases and J by 5 bases, leaving 15 bases between them. The CDR3 region has the DNA TGTGCCAGCGGGAGCTATATTGGGGAGACCCAGTACTTC. Its translation: CASGSYIGETQYF.

The chain uses TRBV15 and TRBJ2-7, with 13 bases fitting TRBD2. V gave up 1 base and J gave up 9 bases; unmatched junction bases: 3. Looked up from germline, CDR1 is LNHNV and CDR2 is YYDKDF (reference sequence). This CDR3 region has 14 residues. DNA of the CDR3: TGTGCCACCAGCAGAGTCGGGACTAGCGGGATGCAGTACTTC. Translating it yields CATSRVGTSGMQYF.

The CDR3 loop is CASSDSWGSGYTF. The CDR3 DNA follows: TGTGCCAGCAGCGACTCGTGGGGTAGCGGCTACACCTTC. The chain employs TRBV7-2 and TRBJ1-2; D unresolved. Germline V CDR1 and CDR2: SGHTA, FQGNSA. This CDR3 has 13 amino acids. Trimming left V 5 bases short and J 8 bases short, with 15 bases between.

This clonotype was recorded a few times. This sequence joins TRBV13 and TRBJ2-7, with TRBD2 matching 13 bases. The CDR3 contains 17 residues. V was pared by 5 bases and J by 6 bases, with 13 bases of the junction left unmatched. Germline CDR1 reads PRHDT; CDR2 reads FYEKMQ (reference sequence). The CDR3 reads CASSGQLAGGSKAEQYF. Written as DNA, the CDR3 is TGTGCCAGCAGCGGCCAACTAGCGGGAGGGTCCAAGGCCGAGCAGTACTTC.

This clonotype was recorded at least ten times. The chain uses TRBV7-2 and TRBJ2-7; tentatively, D is TRBD1 or TRBD2 (6 bases each). V was pared by 6 bases and J by 2 bases, with 14 bases between. Germline CDR1 SGHTA, CDR2 FQGNSA. This CDR3 has 14 residues. CDR3 loop: CASSLEGGPYEQYF. Written as DNA, the CDR3 is TGTGCCAGCAGTCTCGAGGGGGGACCCTACGAGCAGTACTTC.

The V gene is TRBV6-5, the J gene TRBJ2-2, with D maybe TRBD1 (6 bases). There are 14 residues in the CDR3. V lost 2 bases to trimming and J lost 4 bases, with 8 bases between them. Germline CDR1 is MNHEY and CDR2 is SVGAGI. The CDR3 loop is CASSYARGTGELFF. Here the CDR3 DNA reads TGTGCCAGCAGTTACGCCAGGGGCACCGGGGAGCTGTTTTTT.

This chain joins TRBV7-9 and TRBJ1-2, with unresolved D. V lost 0 bases and J lost 6, with 11 bases in between. CDR1 and CDR2 from the germline V gene are SEHNR and FQNEAQ (reference sequence). CDR3 length equals 14 residues. CDR3 in amino acids: CASSLAWQTDGYTF. The CDR3 DNA is TGTGCCAGCAGCTTAGCCTGGCAGACGGATGGCTACACCTTC.

This clonotype was recorded at least ten times. This chain connects TRBV6-1 to TRBJ2-2; D uncertain. The ends were cut back, 5 bases at V and 2 bases at J, with 18 bases in the middle. The germline V gene encodes CDR1 MNHNS and CDR2 SASEGT. This CDR3 has 17 residues. CDR3 in amino acids: CASSPPPGRTNTGELFF. The CDR3 region has the DNA TGTGCCAGCAGTCCTCCTCCAGGCCGAACTAACACCGGGGAGCTGTTTTTT.

The chain recombines TRBV12-3 or TRBV12-4 with TRBJ2-5, with 8 bases that match TRBD2. There are 16 residues in the CDR3. V was pared by 7 bases and J by 4 bases, with 14 bases of the junction left unmatched. Here the CDR3 reads CASIPGGGGAGETQYF. The CDR3 DNA follows: TGTGCCAGCATCCCGGGAGGGGGGGGGGCCGGAGAGACCCAGTACTTC.

Many counts were recorded for this clonotype. A read error may produce the germline difference seen at one junction end. This rearrangement joins TRBV14 to TRBJ2-5; 7 bases align to TRBD2. Looked up from germline, CDR1 is SGHDN and CDR2 is FVKESK. This CDR3 has 12 residues. CDR3 nucleotide sequence: TGTGCCAGCAGCCCTGGACTAGAGGCCCAGTACTTC. It specifies CASSPGLEAQYF.

This clonotype was picked up many times. The V call is TRBV11-2, the J call TRBJ2-7; 12 bases line up with TRBD2. Germline V lookup: CDR1 SGHAT, CDR2 FQNNGV. Trimming took 10 bases from V and 3 from J; bases not matched to a gene: 16. This CDR3 has 17 amino acids. CDR3 region: CAIRYGTSGPYYYEQYF. CDR3 nucleotide sequence: TGTGCCATCCGTTATGGGACTAGCGGGCCCTACTACTACGAGCAGTACTTC.